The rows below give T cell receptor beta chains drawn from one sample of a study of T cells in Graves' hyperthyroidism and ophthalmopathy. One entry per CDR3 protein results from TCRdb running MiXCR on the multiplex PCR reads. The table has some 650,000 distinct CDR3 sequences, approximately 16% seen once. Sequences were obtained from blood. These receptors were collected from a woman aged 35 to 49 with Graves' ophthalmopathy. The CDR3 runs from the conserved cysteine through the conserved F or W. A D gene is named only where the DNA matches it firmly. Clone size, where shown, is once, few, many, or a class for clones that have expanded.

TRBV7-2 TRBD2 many CASSGTSGGRARNEQFF
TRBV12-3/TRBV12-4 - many CASSKHGPARGTEAFF
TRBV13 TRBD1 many CASSPRTGYNEQFF
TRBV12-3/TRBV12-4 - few CASRRTTSGNTIYF
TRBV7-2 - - CASSLGRDTPWNEQFF
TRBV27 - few CASSLNWGLEKLFF
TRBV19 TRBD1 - CASSITVTGRTGELFF
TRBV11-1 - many CASSQEISLGTQYF
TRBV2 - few CASRRDASYEQYF
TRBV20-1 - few CSASLGGSYNSPLHF
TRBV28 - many CASSTLVSEQFF
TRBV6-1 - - CASFRDSDGPGELFF
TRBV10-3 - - CAISAGTDTQYF
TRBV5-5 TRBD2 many CASRGLAYYNEQFF
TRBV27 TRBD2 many CASSSQREGLHEQYF
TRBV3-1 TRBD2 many CASSLAGGTNQETQYF
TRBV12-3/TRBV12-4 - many CASSPGRSSNQPQHF
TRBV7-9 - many CASSSRLGNTEAFF
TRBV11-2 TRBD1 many CASSLRQGVNEKLFF
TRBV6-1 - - CASNRILFGGGGNTIYF
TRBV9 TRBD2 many CASSGAGGPGWSYEQYF
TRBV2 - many CASSAPRGGSTEAFF
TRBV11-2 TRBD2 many CASSLREGTLYEQYF
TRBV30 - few CAWRTFKGRGGSPLHF
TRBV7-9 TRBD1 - CASSVGQGQNEQYF
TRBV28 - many CASTEGANTEAFF
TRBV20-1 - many CSATPQAIYGYTF
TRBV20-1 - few CSARDGPNQWTGELFF
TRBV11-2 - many CASSFTGAPATDTQYF
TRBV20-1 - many CSARTGSSYEQYF
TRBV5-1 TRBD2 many CASSLTSGRGELFF
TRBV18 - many CASSPSTETQYF
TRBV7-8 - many CASSYTLGGSSYNEQFF
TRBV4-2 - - CASSRLPTASSYEQYF
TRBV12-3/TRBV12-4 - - CASGIRGVRGTASGELFF
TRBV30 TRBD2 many CAWTIGLAASTDTQYF
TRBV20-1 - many CSARVETGFRYGYTF
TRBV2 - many CASRDVDEQYF
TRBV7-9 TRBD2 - CASSLDGAGEYQETQYF
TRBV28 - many CASSLSPGRAFF
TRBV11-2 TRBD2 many CASRGYSGGLGEQFF
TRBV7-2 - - CASSLWGGGDQPQHF